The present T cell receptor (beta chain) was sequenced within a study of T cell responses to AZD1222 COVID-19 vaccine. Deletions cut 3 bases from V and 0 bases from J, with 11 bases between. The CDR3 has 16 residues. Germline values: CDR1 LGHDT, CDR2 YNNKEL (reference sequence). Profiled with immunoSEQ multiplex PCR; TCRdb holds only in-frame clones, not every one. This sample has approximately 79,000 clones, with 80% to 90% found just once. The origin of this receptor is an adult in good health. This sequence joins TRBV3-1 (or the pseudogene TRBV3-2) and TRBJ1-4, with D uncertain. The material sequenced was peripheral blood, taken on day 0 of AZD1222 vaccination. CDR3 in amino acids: CASSQNRIATNEKLFF. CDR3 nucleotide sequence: TGTGCCAGCAGCCAGAACAGAATTGCAACTAATGAAAAACTGTTTTTT.